The TCR beta chain under discussion was sequenced for a study of blood T cell repertoires in COVID-19. In the study overall: The study drew acute and convalescent COVID-19 samples from the United States, Italy and Spain. T cells, B-cell-depleted T cells, or PBMCs provided the cDNA or gDNA that served as material.

This CDR3 has 16 residues. The germline V gene encodes CDR1 SGHKS and CDR2 YYEKEE (reference sequence). Trimming shortened V by 7 bases and J by 0 bases, and 17 bases separated the two germline ends. Clones were sequenced by immunoSEQ multiplex PCR, and TCRdb holds only the in-frame ones, with some missing. The sample consists of some 150,000 clones, around 90% of them appearing once. The sequenced sample consisted of peripheral blood. The chain joins TRBV5-5 to TRBJ1-5; no reliable D call. The sequence was obtained from a woman between 50 and 59 years old with acute or convalescent COVID-19. The CDR3 region is CASGPDTSHSNQPQHF. The CDR3 bases are TGTGCCAGCGGTCCTGACACGTCCCATAGCAATCAGCCCCAGCATTTT.